These 18 T cell receptor beta chains were sequenced from one sample in a study of regulatory T cells in long-lasting Graves disease. Through Arm-PCR of CDR3 regions and iRepertoire HTBI primers, TCR beta libraries were built. Via MiXCR, TCRdb re-called the multiplex PCR reads, giving one row per CDR3 protein. The sample carries about 660,000 distinct CDR3 sequences, approximately 29% recorded once. Time point defined: persistent/refractory GD, antithyroid drugs over 5 years with positive TRAb. The TCR library was made from RNA extracted from PBMCs. Sequenced material: peripheral blood mononuclear cells (PBMCs), taken when the disease was refractory, from a patient treated with antithyroid drugs. The origin of the receptors is a female donor with Graves disease.

A few counts support this clonotype. The chain employs TRBV6-1 and TRBJ1-2, with a possible D match to TRBD1 (5 bases). Germline loops: CDR1 MNHNS, CDR2 SASEGT. V lost 7 bases and J 4 bases, leaving 16 bases between the germline ends. The CDR3 spans 14 residues. The CDR3 here is CASIWVGAPYGYTF. CDR3 bases: TGTGCCAGCATCTGGGTTGGGGCTCCCTATGGCTACACCTTC.

This clonotype was recorded at least ten times. The gene calls are TRBV12-5 and TRBJ2-5; no firm D call. This CDR3 spans 14 amino acids. Germline-derived CDR1 and CDR2 are LGHNT and FRNRAP. Trimming shortened V by 1 base and J by 2 bases, and 8 bases separated the two germline ends. Written as DNA, the CDR3 is TGTGCTAGTGGTTTGGGGGTGGGGCAAGAGACCCAGTACTTC. It translates to CASGLGVGQETQYF.

This clonotype was observed once. A read error is the likely source, as a far larger clone sits one nucleotide away. The chain links TRBV3-1 to TRBJ2-7; D not resolved. Germline lookup yields CDR1 LGHDT and CDR2 YNNKEL (reference sequence). This CDR3 has 11 residues. CDR3 nucleotides: TGTGCCAGCAGCTCCTCCTTCGAGCAGTACTTC. Residues: CASSSSFEQYF.

This clonotype came up many times. This chain connects TRBV2 to TRBJ1-1, with 7 bases lining up with TRBD1. Losses at the gene ends were 1 base for V and 4 bases for J; bases not matched to a gene: 6. The CDR3 is 15 residues long. Looked up from germline, CDR1 is SNHLY and CDR2 is FYNNEI. The DNA for the CDR3 is TGTGCCAGCAGTGAAGTTGAGGGGGCTGGCACTGAAGCTTTCTTT. Its translation: CASSEVEGAGTEAFF.

This clonotype has more than one count but fewer than ten. The chain links TRBV11-2 to TRBJ1-6, with D unclear. Germline lookup yields CDR1 SGHAT and CDR2 FQNNGV. V lost 4 bases, J lost 9 bases, and 16 bases lay in between. This CDR3 comprises 15 residues. DNA of the CDR3: TGTGCCAGCAGCTCGTTGACTCCTCGGGGTTCACCCCTCCACTTT. It encodes CASSSLTPRGSPLHF.

The table lists this clonotype with many counts. One junction end disagrees with the germline gene, perhaps due to a read error. This chain uses TRBV5-1 with TRBJ2-7, with a possible D match to TRBD1 (6 bases). The length of the CDR3 is 13 residues. The germline V gene encodes CDR1 SGHRS and CDR2 YFSETQ. CDR3: CASSRTASYEQYF. In nucleotides, the CDR3 is TGTGCCAGCAGTCGGACAGCTTCCTACGAGCAGTACTTC.

Points on this clonotype: A junction boundary mismatches the germline segment, possibly from a read error. The CDR3 bases are TGTGCCAGCAGTTTTAGGACAGGGGGCTTCTTC. Protein sequence: CASSFRTGGFF. V is TRBV12-3 or TRBV12-4 and J is TRBJ2-4; 11 positions match TRBD1. The CDR3 covers 11 residues.

The chain is built from TRBV20-1 and TRBJ2-2, with 9 bases matching TRBD2. The V and J ends lost 0 bases and 5 bases, in that order; junction bases with no gene match: 7. The CDR3 has 16 residues. The germline CDR1 and CDR2 sequences are DFQATT and SNEGSKA (reference sequence). CDR3 amino acids: CSARDIAGGKTGELFF. The CDR3 DNA sequence: TGCAGTGCTAGAGATATCGCGGGAGGGAAAACCGGGGAGCTGTTTTTT.

The chain uses TRBV28 and TRBJ2-5; the D gene is possibly TRBD2 (6 bases). Trimming left V 7 bases short and J 2 bases short, with 11 bases between. The germline V gene encodes CDR1 MDHEN and CDR2 SYDVKM. The CDR3 has 13 amino acids. This CDR3 reads CASNPGEQETQYF. The DNA of the CDR3 is TGTGCCAGCAATCCGGGGGAACAAGAGACCCAGTACTTC.

The chain recombines TRBV10-3 with TRBJ2-2; D gene uncertain. The CDR3 loop spans 14 amino acids. Trimming took 10 bases from V and 2 from J, leaving 14 bases between them. In germline, CDR1 is ENHRY, CDR2 SYGVKD. The CDR3 DNA sequence: TGTGCCACCTGGACCGGTAGTAACACCGGGGAGCTGTTTTTT. It translates to CATWTGSNTGELFF.

This clonotype was found many times. The chain joins TRBV6-1 to TRBJ1-5, with D possibly TRBD1 on 6 matching bases. The CDR3 runs to 15 residues. The germline CDR1 and CDR2 sequences are MNHNS and SASEGT. Trimming stripped 1 base from V and 7 bases from J, with 14 bases between. CDR3 in DNA: TGTGCCAGCAGTGAAGGCCAGGGGATGAACCAGCCCCAGCATTTT. Translation: CASSEGQGMNQPQHF.

This clonotype was recorded a few times. V and J are TRBV2 and TRBJ1-1; D remains ambiguous. This CDR3 is built from 14 residues. CDR1 and CDR2 from the germline V gene are SNHLY and FYNNEI. Deletions cut 7 bases from V and 1 base from J, with 13 bases between. In nucleotides, the CDR3 is TGTGCCAGCACTGCTAGGGCTCCGAACACTGAAGCTTTCTTT. Amino acids: CASTARAPNTEAFF.

This clonotype showed up just a few times. This chain connects TRBV20-1 to TRBJ1-4, with a weak D call TRBD1 (5 bases). The CDR3 sequence is 15 residues long. The V and J ends lost 6 bases and 3 bases respectively, with 17 bases between them. CDR1 is DFQATT, CDR2 SNEGSKA, per germline (reference sequence). CDR3 loop: CSARNTRGSNEKLFF. In nucleotides, the CDR3 is TGCAGTGCCAGGAATACCCGGGGCTCTAATGAAAAACTGTTTTTT.

V usage is TRBV3-1 and J usage is TRBJ2-4; TRBD1 or TRBD2 may be the D gene (7 bases each). The V gene lost 3 bases and the J gene lost 0 bases, with 12 bases spanning the gap. The length of the CDR3 is 16 residues. In germline, CDR1 is LGHDT, CDR2 YNNKEL (reference sequence). CDR3 DNA: TGTGCCAGCAGCCAGGGAGGGGGCCCAGCCAAAAACATTCAGTACTTC. This translates into CASSQGGGPAKNIQYF.

The V call is TRBV5-1, the J call TRBJ1-2; D ambiguous. Trimming shortened V by 4 bases and J by 2 bases, and 15 bases separated the two germline ends. Germline V gene data show CDR1 as SGHRS and CDR2 as YFSETQ. This CDR3 has 15 residues. The DNA for the CDR3 is TGCGCCAGCAGCCAACGCCTTACGGGGAACTATGGCTACACCTTC. Amino acid sequence: CASSQRLTGNYGYTF.

The J gene is TRBJ1-1, the V gene TRBV6-1; 9 nucleotides line up with TRBD1. J was trimmed by 4 bases and V by 7 bases; bases with no gene match: 4. Germline V gene sequence: CDR1 MNHNS, CDR2 SASEGT. The CDR3 is 13 residues long. The CDR3: CASNRQGGTEAFF. Here the CDR3 DNA reads TGTGCCAGCAACCGACAGGGGGGCACTGAAGCTTTCTTT.

The genes are TRBV10-2 and TRBJ2-7; D may be TRBD2 (5 bases). Germline lookup yields CDR1 WSHSY and CDR2 SAAADI. Trimming pared 2 bases from V and 6 bases from J, leaving 14 bases between. This CDR3 is 14 amino acids long. The CDR3 DNA is TGCGCCAGCAGTGAGCGCCAAGAGGGAAGCGAGCAGTACTTC. Translation: CASSERQEGSEQYF.

This clonotype has ten or more counts. The V and J genes are TRBV30 and TRBJ1-2, with D unresolved. V was cut by 0 bases and J by 4 bases, with 12 bases left in between. Germline CDR1 reads GTSNPN; CDR2 reads SVGIG (reference sequence). There are 14 residues in the CDR3. The CDR3 loop reads CAWSVKLQSYGYTF. For the CDR3, the DNA is TGTGCCTGGAGTGTAAAACTCCAAAGCTATGGCTACACCTTC.